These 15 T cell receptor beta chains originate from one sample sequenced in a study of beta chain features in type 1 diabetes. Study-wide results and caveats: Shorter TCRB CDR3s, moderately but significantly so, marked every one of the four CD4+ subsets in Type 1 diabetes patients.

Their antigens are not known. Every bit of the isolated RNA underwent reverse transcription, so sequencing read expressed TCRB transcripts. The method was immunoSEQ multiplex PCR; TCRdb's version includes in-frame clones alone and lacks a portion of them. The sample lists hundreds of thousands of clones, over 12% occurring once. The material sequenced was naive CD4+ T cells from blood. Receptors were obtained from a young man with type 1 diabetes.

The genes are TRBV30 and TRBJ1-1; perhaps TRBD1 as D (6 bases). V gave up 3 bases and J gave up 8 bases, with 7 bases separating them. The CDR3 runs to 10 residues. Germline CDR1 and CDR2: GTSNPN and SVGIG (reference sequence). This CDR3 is CAWSGQEAFF. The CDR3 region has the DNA TGTGCCTGGAGCGGACAGGAAGCTTTCTTT.

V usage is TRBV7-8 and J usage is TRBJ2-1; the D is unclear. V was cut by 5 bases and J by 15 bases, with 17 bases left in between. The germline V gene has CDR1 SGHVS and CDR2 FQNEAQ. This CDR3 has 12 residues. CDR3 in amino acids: CASSPSEKLWFF. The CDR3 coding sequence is TGTGCCAGCAGCCCGTCAGAAAAGCTTTGGTTCTTC.

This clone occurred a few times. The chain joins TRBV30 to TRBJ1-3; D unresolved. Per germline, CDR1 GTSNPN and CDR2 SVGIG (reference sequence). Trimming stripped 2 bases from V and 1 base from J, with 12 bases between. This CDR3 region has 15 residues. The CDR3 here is CAWSLILGSGNTIYF. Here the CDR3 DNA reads TGTGCCTGGAGTCTCATTCTGGGTTCTGGAAACACCATATATTTT.

The CDR3 DNA sequence: TGTGCCAGCAGCGCAACACAGGGTGACTATGGCTACACCTTC. It codes for CASSATQGDYGYTF. This sequence joins TRBV2 and TRBJ1-2; D possibly corresponds to TRBD1 (6 bases). Trimming took off 6 bases at V and 3 bases at J, with 14 bases between the two ends. Germline-derived CDR1 and CDR2 are SNHLY and FYNNEI. This CDR3 comprises 14 residues.

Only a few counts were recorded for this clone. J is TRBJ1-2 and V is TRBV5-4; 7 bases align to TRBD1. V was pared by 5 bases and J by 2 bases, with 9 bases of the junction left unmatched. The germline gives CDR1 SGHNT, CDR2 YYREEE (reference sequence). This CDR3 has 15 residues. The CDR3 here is CASSPDSTGNYGYTF. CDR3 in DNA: TGTGCCAGCAGTCCAGACTCGACAGGGAACTATGGCTACACCTTC.

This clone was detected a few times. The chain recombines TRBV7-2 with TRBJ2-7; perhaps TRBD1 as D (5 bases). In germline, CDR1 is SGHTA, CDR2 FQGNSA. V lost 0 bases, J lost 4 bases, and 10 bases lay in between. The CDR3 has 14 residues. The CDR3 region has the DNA TGTGCCAGCAGCTTAGCTGCAGGGAATTACGAGCAGTACTTC. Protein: CASSLAAGNYEQYF. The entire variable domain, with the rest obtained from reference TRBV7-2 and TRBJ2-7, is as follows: GAGVSQSPSNKVTEKGKDVELRCDPISGHTALYWYRQSLGQGLEFLIYFQGNSAPDKSGLPSDRFSAERTGGSVSTLTIQRTQQEDSAVYLCASSLAAGNYEQYFGPGTRLTVT.

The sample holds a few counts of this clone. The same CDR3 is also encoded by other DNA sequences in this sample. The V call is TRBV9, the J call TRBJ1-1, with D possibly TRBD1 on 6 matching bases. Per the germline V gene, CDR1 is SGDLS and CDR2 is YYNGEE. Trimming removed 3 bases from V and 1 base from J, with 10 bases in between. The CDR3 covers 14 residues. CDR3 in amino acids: CASSAGTRNTEAFF. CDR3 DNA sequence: TGTGCCAGCAGCGCCGGGACAAGGAACACTGAAGCTTTCTTT.

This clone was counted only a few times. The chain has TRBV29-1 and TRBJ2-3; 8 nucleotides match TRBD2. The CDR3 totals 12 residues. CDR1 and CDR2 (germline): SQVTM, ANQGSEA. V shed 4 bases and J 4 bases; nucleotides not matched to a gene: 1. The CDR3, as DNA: TGCAGCGTTGCAGCGGGAGCAGATACGCAGTATTTT. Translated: CSVAAGADTQYF.

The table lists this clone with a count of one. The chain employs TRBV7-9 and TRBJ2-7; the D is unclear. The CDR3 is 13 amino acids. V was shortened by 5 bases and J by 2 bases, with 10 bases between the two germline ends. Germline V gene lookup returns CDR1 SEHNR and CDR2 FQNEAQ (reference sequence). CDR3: CASSPTPTYEQYF. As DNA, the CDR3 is TGTGCCAGCAGCCCGACACCCACCTACGAGCAGTACTTC.

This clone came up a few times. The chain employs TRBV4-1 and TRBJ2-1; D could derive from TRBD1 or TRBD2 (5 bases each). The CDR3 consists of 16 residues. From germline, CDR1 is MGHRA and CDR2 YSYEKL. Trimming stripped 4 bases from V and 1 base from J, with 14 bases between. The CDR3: CASSPVPGPSYNEQFF. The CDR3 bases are TGCGCCAGCAGCCCCGTGCCGGGGCCTTCCTACAATGAGCAGTTCTTC.

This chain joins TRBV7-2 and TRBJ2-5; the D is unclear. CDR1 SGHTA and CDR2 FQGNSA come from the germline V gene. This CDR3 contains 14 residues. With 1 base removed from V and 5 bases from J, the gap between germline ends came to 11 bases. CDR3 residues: CASSLGGAQETQYF. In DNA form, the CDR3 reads TGTGCCAGCAGCTTAGGCGGAGCGCAGGAGACCCAGTACTTC.

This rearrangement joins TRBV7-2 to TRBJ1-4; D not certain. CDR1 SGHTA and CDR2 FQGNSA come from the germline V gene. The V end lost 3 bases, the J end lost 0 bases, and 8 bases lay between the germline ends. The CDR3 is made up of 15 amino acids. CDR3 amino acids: CASSLDGTTNEKLFF. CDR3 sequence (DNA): TGTGCCAGCAGCTTGGACGGCACAACTAATGAAAAACTGTTTTTT.

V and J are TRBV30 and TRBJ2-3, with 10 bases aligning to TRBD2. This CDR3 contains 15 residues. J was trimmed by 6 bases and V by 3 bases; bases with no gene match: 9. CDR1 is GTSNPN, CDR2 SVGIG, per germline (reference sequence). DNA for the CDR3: TGTGCCTGGAGGTATCTAGCGGGGGTAGGTGATACGCAGTATTTT. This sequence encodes CAWRYLAGVGDTQYF.

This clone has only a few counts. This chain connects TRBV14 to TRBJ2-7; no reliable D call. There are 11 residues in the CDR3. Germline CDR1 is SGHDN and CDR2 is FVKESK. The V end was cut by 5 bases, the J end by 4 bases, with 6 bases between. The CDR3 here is CASSSGYEQYF. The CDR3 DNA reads TGTGCCAGCAGCTCCGGATACGAGCAGTACTTC. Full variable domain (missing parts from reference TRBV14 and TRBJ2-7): EAGVTQFPSHSVIEKGQTVTLRCDPISGHDNLYWYRRVMGKEIKFLLHFVKESKQDESGMPNNRFLAERTGGTYSTLKVQPAELEDSGVYFCASSSGYEQYFGPGTRLTVT.

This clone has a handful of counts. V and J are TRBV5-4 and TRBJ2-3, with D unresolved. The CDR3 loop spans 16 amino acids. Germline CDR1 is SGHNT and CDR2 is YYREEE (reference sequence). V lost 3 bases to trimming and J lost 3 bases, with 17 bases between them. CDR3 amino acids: CASSSLLLGGTDTQYF. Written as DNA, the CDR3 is TGTGCCAGCAGCTCCCTCTTATTGGGTGGGACAGATACGCAGTATTTT. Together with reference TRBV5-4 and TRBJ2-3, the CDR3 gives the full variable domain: ETGVTQSPTHLIKTRGQQVTLRCSSQSGHNTVSWYQQALGQGPQFIFQYYREEENGRGNFPPRFSGLQFPNYSSELNVNALELDDSALYLCASSSLLLGGTDTQYFGPGTRLTVL.